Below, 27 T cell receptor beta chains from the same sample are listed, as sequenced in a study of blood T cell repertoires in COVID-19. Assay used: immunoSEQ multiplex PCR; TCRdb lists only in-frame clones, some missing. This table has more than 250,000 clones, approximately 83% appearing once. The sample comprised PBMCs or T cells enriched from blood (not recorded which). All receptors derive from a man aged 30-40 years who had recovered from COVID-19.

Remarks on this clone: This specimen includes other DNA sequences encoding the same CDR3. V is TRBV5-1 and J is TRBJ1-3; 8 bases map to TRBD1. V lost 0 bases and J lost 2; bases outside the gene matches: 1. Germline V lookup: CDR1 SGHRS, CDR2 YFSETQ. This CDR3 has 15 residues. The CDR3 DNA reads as TGCGCCAGCAGCTTGGACAGGGGGGCTGGAAACACCATATATTTT. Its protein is CASSLDRGAGNTIYF.

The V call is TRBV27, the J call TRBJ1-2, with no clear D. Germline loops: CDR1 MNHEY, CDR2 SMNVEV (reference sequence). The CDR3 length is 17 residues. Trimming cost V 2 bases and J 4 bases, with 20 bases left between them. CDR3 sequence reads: CASSLGSGGRGVYGYTF. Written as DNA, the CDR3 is TGTGCCAGCAGTTTAGGGTCCGGCGGGCGCGGAGTCTATGGCTACACCTTC.

CDR3 in amino acids: CASSPMARKMNTGELFF. The DNA for the CDR3 is TGTGCCAGCTCACCGATGGCACGCAAGATGAACACCGGGGAGCTGTTTTTT. The rearrangement joins TRBV18 to TRBJ2-2; D call uncertain. This CDR3 is 17 amino acids long. The germline CDR1 and CDR2 sequences are KGHSH and LQKENI. Trimming removed 3 bases from V and 1 base from J, with 15 bases in between.

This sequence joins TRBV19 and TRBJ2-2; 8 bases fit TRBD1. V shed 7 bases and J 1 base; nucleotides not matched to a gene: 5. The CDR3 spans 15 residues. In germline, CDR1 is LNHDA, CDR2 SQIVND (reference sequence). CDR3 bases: TGTGCCAGTACCCCGGGACAGGTGAACACCGGGGAGCTGTTTTTT. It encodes CASTPGQVNTGELFF. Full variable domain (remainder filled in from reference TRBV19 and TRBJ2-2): DGGITQSPKYLFRKEGQNVTLSCEQNLNHDAMYWYRQDPGQGLRLIYYSQIVNDFQKGDIAEGYSVSREKKESFPLTVTSAQKNPTAFYLCASTPGQVNTGELFFGEGSRLTVL.

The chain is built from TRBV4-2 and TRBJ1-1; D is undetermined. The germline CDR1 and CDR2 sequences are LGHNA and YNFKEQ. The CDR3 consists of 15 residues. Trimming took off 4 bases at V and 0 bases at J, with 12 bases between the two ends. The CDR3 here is CASSPSLLMNTEAFF. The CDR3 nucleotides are TGTGCCAGCAGCCCTAGTCTACTCATGAACACTGAAGCTTTCTTT.

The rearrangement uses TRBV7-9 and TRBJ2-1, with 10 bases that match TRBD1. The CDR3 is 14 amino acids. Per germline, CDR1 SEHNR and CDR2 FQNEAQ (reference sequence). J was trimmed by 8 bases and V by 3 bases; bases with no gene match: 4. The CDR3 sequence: CASSLGQGSDEQFF. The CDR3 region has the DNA TGTGCCAGCAGCTTGGGACAGGGGAGTGATGAGCAGTTCTTC.

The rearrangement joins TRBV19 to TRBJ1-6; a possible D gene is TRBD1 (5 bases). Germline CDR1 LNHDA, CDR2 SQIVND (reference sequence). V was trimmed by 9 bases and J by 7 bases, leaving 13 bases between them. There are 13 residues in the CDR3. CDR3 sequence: CASGGTSNSPLHF. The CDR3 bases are TGTGCCAGCGGAGGGACCTCCAATTCACCCCTCCACTTT.

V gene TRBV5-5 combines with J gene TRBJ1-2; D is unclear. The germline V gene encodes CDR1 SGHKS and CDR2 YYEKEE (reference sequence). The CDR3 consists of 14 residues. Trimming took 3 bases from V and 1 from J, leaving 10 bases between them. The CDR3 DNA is TGTGCCAGCAGCTCCCCCTTAGTTAACTATGGCTACACCTTC. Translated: CASSSPLVNYGYTF. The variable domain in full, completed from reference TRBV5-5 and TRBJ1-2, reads DAGVTQSPTHLIKTRGQQVTLRCSPISGHKSVSWYQQVLGQGPQFIFQYYEKEERGRGNFPDRFSARQFPNYSSELNVNALLLGDSALYLCASSSPLVNYGYTFGSGTRLTVV.

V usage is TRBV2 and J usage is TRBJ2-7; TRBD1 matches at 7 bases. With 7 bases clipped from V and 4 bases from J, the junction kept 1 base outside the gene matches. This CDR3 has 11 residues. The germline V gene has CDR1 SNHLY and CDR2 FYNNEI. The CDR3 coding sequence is TGTGCCAGCAAGACAGGGTACGAGCAGTACTTC. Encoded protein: CASKTGYEQYF.

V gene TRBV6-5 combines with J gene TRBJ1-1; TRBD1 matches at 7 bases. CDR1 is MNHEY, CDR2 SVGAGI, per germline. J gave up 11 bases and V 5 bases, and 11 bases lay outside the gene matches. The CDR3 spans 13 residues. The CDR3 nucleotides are TGTGCCAGCAGTACAAGACAGGGACATCCGGCTTTCTTT. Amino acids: CASSTRQGHPAFF.

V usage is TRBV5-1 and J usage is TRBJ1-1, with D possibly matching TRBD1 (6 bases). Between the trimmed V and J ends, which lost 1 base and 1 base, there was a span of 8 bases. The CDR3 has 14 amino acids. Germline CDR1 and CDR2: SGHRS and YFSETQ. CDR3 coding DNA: TGCGCCAGCAGCTTGTGGGGACAGAACACTGAAGCTTTCTTT. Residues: CASSLWGQNTEAFF.

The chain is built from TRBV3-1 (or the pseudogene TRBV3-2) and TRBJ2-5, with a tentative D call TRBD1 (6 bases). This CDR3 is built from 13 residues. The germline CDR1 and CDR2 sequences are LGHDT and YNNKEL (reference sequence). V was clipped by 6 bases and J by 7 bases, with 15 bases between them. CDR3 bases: TGTGCCAGCAGTCGGGACAACCTCTGGACCCAGTACTTC. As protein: CASSRDNLWTQYF.

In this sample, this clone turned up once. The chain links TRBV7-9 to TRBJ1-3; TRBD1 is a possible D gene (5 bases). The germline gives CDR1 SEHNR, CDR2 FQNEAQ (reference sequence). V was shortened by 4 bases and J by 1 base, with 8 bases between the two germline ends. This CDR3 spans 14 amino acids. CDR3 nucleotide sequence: TGTGCCAGCAGCTCAGGGAGGTCTGGAAACACCATATATTTT. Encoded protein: CASSSGRSGNTIYF.

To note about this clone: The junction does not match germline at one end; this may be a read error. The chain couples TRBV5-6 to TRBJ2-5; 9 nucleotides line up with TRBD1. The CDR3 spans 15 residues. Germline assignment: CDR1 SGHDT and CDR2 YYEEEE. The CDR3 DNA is TGTGCCAGCAGCGCCGGGACAGGGAGCCAAAAGACCCAGTACTTC. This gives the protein CASSAGTGSQKTQYF.

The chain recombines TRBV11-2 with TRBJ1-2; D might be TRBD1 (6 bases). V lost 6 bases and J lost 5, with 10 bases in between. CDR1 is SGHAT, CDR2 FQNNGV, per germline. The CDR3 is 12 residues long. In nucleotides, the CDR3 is TGTGCCAGCAGACAGGGCGGGTATGGCTACACCTTC. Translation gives CASRQGGYGYTF.

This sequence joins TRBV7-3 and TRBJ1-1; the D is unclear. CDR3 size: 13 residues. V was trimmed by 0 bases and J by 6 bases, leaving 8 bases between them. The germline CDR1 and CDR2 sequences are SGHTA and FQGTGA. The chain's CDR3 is CASSLTREAEAFF. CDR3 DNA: TGTGCCAGCAGCTTAACGCGGGAGGCTGAAGCTTTCTTT.

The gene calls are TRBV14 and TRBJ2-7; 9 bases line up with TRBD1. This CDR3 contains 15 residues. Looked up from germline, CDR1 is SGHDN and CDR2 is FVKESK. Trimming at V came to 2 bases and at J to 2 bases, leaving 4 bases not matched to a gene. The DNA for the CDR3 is TGTGCCAGCAGCCAAACTGGACAGGGGACCTACGAGCAGTACTTC. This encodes CASSQTGQGTYEQYF.

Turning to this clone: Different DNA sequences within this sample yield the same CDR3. The chain's CDR3 is CASSLGQGDEKLFF. The CDR3 DNA reads TGTGCCAGCAGCTTGGGACAGGGGGATGAAAAACTGTTTTTT. The chain combines TRBV5-4 with TRBJ1-4; 9 nucleotides align to TRBD1. The V gene end was trimmed by 0 bases and the J gene end by 6 bases; junction bases not matched to a gene: 0. The CDR3 length is 14 residues. Germline CDR1 SGHNT, CDR2 YYREEE (reference sequence).

In DNA form, the CDR3 reads TGTGCCAGCTCACCGGGACAGTTGAACACCGGGGAGCTGTTTTTT. Its protein is CASSPGQLNTGELFF. The V call is TRBV18, the J call TRBJ2-2, with TRBD1 matching 7 bases. The CDR3 covers 15 residues. CDR1 and CDR2 (germline): KGHSH, LQKENI. V was pared by 3 bases and J by 1 base, with 2 bases of the junction left unmatched.

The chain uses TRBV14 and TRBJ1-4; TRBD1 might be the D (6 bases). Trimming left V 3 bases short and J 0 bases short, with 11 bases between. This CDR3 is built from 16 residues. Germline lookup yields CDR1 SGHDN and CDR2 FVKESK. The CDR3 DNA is TGTGCCAGCAGCCACAGGACAGAGGCAACTAATGAAAAACTGTTTTTT. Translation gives CASSHRTEATNEKLFF.

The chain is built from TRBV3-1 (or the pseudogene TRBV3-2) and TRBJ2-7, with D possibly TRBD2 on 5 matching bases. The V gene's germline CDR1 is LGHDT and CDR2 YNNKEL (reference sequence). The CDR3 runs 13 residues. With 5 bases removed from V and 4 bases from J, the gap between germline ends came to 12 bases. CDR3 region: CASSGPGTYEQYF. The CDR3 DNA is TGTGCCAGCAGCGGACCGGGAACTTACGAGCAGTACTTC.

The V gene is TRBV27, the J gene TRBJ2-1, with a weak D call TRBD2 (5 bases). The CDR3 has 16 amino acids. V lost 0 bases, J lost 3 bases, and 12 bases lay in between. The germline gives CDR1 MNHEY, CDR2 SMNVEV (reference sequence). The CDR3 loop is CASSLSRFRGYNEQFF. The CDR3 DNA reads TGTGCCAGCAGTTTATCGAGATTCCGGGGCTACAATGAGCAGTTCTTC.

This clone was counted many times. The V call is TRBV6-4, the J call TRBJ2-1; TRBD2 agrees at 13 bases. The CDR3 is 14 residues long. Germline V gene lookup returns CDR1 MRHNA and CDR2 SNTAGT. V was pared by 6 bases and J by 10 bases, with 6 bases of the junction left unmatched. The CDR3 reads CASSPGLAGEEQFF. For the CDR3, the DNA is TGTGCCAGCAGCCCCGGACTAGCGGGGGAGGAGCAGTTCTTC.

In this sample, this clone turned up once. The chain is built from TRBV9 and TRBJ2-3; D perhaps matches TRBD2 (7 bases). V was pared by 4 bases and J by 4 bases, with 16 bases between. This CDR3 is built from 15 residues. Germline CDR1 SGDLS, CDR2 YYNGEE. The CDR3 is CASSRGGRGSDTQYF. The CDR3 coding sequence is TGTGCCAGCAGCAGGGGGGGGCGGGGGTCAGATACGCAGTATTTT.

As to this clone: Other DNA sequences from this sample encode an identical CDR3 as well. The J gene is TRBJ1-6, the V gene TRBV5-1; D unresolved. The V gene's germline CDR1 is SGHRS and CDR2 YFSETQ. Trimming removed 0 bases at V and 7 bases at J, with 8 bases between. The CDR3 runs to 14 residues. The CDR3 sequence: CASSLESGNSPLHF. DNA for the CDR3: TGCGCCAGCAGCTTGGAGTCGGGGAATTCACCCCTCCACTTT.

CDR3 loop: CASSALKETQYF. Written as DNA, the CDR3 is TGCGCCAGCAGTGCCCTAAAAGAGACCCAGTACTTC. The V and J genes are TRBV10-2 and TRBJ2-5, with D hard to call. Trimming left V 4 bases short and J 3 bases short, with 6 bases between. Per the germline V gene, CDR1 is WSHSY and CDR2 is SAAADI. The CDR3 covers 12 residues.

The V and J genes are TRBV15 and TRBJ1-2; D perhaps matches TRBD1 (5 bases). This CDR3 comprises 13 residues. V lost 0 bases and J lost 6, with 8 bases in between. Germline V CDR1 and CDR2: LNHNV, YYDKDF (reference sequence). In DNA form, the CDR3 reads TGTGCCACCAGCAGAGATCAAGGGGATGGCTACACCTTC. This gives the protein CATSRDQGDGYTF.